This T cell receptor beta chain was recovered during a study of post-analysis software for immune sequencing data. Study as a whole: Included courses were relapsing-remitting and secondary progressive multiple sclerosis; progressive-relapsing multiple sclerosis was also included.

TCR beta cDNA libraries included unique molecular identifiers. From the PCR reads, TCRdb called clonotypes with MiXCR, one entry per CDR3 protein. The sample records hundreds of thousands of distinct CDR3 sequences, 25% to 30% being singletons. This clonotype has just a few counts. Its antigen is still unknown. General study findings and limits: Among five TRBV segments more frequent in patients than controls were TRBV5-6, TRBV5-1 and TRBV20-1.

Trimming pared 5 bases from V and 0 bases from J, leaving 17 bases between. Germline-derived CDR1 and CDR2 are SGHTA and FQGNSA. The CDR3 runs 16 residues. This TCR was sampled from a girl aged 10 to 17 with multiple sclerosis. Material for sequencing was blood. This chain uses TRBV7-2 with TRBJ2-7; possible D gene TRBD2, 6 bases. The CDR3 nucleotides are TGTGCCAGCAGCCCAAGGGTGTGGGGGGACTCCTACGAGCAGTACTTC. This gives the protein CASSPRVWGDSYEQYF.